This TCR beta chain stems from a study of low-dose radiotherapy and immunotherapy resistance in tumors. The wider study: Fractions of 0.5 Gy went to Cohort 1 every 2 weeks, totaling 6.5 Gy. In Cohort 2, 1 Gy per fraction was delivered every two weeks, for a total of 13 Gy over 26 weeks. Intravenous cyclophosphamide 200 mg/m2 was given every two weeks, one day before radiation and immunotherapy. Aspirin was taken orally at 300 mg daily by patients, and this continued for four cycles from cycle 1 day 1.

First-strand cDNA relied on TRAV- and TRBV-specific primers spanning alpha and beta chains. For amplifying TCRs, the PCR ran for about 20 cycles with Phusion, which was used together with a constant-region primer and the adapter on the V primers. TCRdb itself ran the reads through MiXCR, one entry per CDR3 protein. The sample includes tens of thousands of distinct CDR3 sequences, 20% to 25% of them seen just once. Specified time point: after trial treatment. Stated treatment: LDRT plus nivolumab, ipilimumab, low-dose cyclophosphamide and aspirin (RACIN trial). The CDR3 extends over 15 amino acids. CDR1 is MDHEN and CDR2 is SYDVKM in the germline V gene. The V segment lost 6 bases and the J segment 8 bases; nucleotides outside the gene matches: 9.

V gene TRBV28 combines with J gene TRBJ2-3, with 12 bases matching TRBD2. This TCR was sampled from a male donor with prostate cancer. The sample was PBMCs, taken after low-dose radiotherapy plus immunotherapy. The CDR3 region has the DNA TGTGCCAGCAGCCGCTGGACTAGCGGGAATCGTACGCAGTATTTT. It yields the protein CASSRWTSGNRTQYF.